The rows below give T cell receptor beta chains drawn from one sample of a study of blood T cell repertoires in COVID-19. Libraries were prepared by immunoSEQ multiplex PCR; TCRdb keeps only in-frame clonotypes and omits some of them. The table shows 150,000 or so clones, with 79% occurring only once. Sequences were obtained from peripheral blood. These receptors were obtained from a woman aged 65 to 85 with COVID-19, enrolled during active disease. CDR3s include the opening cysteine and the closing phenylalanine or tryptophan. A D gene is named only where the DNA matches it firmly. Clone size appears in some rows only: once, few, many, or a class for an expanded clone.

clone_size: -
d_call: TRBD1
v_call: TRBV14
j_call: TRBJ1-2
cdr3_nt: TGTGCCAGCAGCCATGTGGGACAGACCAACTATGGCTACACCTTC
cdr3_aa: CASSHVGQTNYGYTF

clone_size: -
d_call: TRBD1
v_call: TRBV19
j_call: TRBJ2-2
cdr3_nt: TGTGCCAGTACCCCGACAGGGCCCGGGGAGCTGTTTTTT
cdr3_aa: CASTPTGPGELFF

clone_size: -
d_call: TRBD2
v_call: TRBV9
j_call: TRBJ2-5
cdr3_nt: TGTGCCAGCAGCGGGCCGGGGGGAGGAGAGACCCAGTACTTC
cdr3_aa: CASSGPGGGETQYF

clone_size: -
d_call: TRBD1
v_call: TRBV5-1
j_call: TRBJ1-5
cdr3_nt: TGCGCCAGCACCCCCGCGACAGGGAGGAATCAGCCCCAGCATTTT
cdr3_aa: CASTPATGRNQPQHF

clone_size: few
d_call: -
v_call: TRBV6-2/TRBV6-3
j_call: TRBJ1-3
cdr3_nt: TGTGCCAGCAGTTACGGAGGGTCGCTCTCTGGAAACACCATATATTTT
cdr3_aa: CASSYGGSLSGNTIYF

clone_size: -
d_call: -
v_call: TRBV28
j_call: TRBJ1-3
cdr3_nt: TGTGCCAGCAGTTCCCCGGGGAGCTCTGGAAACACCATATATTTT
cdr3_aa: CASSSPGSSGNTIYF

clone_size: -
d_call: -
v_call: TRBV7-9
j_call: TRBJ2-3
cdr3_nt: TGTGCCAGCAGCTCCAGGCTTACAATTACAGATACGCAGTATTTT
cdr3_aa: CASSSRLTITDTQYF

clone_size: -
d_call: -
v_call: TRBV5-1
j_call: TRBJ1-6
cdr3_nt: TGCGCCAGCAGCAGGTCGACAGGCGGTGATTCACCCCTCCACTTT
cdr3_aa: CASSRSTGGDSPLHF

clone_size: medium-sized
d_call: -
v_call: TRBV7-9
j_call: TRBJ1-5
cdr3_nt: TGTGCCAGCAGCTCCCAAGAGAATCAGCCCCAGCATTTT
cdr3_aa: CASSSQENQPQHF

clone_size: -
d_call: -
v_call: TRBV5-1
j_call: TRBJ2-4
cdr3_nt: TGCGCCAGCAGCTTAGGACAAACGGGAAACATTCAGTACTTC
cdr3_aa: CASSLGQTGNIQYF

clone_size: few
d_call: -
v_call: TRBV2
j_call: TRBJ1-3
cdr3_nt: TGTGCCAGCAGCGCTCAGGACTTCGTCTCTGGAAACACCATATATTTT
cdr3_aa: CASSAQDFVSGNTIYF

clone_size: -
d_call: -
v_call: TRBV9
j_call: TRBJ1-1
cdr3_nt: TGTGCCAGCAGCGTAGGTGGCAGGGGAATGAACACTGAAGCTTTCTTT
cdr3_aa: CASSVGGRGMNTEAFF

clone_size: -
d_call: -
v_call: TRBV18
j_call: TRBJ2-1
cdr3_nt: TGTGCCAGCTCACCACCTAAAAGGCCCGGTTTCGGAGGCAATGAGCAGTTCTTC
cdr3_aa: CASSPPKRPGFGGNEQFF

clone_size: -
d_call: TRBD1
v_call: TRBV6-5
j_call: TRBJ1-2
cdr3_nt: TGTGCCAGCAGTTACTCGACAGGGTATGGCTACACCTTC
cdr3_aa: CASSYSTGYGYTF

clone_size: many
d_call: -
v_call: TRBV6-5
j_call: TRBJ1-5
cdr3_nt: TGTGCCAGCAGAATCGACAGAGACCTAGGGCCCCAGCATTTT
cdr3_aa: CASRIDRDLGPQHF

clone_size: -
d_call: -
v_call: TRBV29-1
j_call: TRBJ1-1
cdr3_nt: TGCAGCGGCATACAGGGCCGGAACACTGAAGCTTTCTTT
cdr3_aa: CSGIQGRNTEAFF

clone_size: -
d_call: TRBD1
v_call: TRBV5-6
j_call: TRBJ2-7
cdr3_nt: TGTGCCAGCAGCCACGACAGGGGAACCCCTCTCGAGCAGTACTTC
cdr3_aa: CASSHDRGTPLEQYF

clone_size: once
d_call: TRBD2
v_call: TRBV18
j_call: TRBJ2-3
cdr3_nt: TGTGCCAGCTCTCCGGGACTAACAGATACGCAGTATTTT
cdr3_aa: CASSPGLTDTQYF

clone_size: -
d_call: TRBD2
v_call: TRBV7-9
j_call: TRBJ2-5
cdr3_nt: TGTGCCAGCAGCCTTCCGGGGGGGGAGACCCAGTACTTC
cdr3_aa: CASSLPGGETQYF

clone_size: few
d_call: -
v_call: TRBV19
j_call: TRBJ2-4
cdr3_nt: TGTGCCAGTAAGGCAGGGTCGGACATTCAGTACTTC
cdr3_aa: CASKAGSDIQYF

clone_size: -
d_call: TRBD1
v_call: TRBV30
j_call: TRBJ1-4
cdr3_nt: TGTGCCTGGAGTCCTTACCCCACAGGGGGCGCGGAAAAACTGTTTTTT
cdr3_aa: CAWSPYPTGGAEKLFF

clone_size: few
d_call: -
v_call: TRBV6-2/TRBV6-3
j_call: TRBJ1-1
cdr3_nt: TGTGCCAGCAGTTCGGTGAACACTGAAGCTTTCTTT
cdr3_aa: CASSSVNTEAFF

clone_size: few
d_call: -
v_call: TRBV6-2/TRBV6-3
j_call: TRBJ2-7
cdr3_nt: TGTGCCAGCAGTTACTTCGGCAGGGGTGGAGACGAGCAGTACTTC
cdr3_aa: CASSYFGRGGDEQYF

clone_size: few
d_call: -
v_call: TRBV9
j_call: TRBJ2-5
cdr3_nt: TGTGCCAGCAGCGTAGGTCTAATAGAGACCCAGTACTTC
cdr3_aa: CASSVGLIETQYF

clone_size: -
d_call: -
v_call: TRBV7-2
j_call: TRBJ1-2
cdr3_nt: TGTGCCAGCAGCCAAAATTGGGGCACGAACTATGGCTACACCTTC
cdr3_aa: CASSQNWGTNYGYTF

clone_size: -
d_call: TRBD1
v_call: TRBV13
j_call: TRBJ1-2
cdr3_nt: TGTGCCAGCAGCTTCCGACAGGGTAGGGGCTACACCTTC
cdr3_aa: CASSFRQGRGYTF

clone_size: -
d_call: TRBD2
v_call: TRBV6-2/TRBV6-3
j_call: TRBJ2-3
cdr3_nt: TGTGCCAGCAGCCCCGGGGGGAAGAGCACAGATACGCAGTATTTT
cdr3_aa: CASSPGGKSTDTQYF

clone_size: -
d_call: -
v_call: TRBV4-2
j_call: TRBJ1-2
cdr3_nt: TGTGCCAGCAGCCAGACAGGATTCGGTGGCTACACCTTC
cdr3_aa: CASSQTGFGGYTF

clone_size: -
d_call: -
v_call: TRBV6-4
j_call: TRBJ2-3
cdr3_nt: TGTGCCAGCAGCCCCGGTGTCCTGCCTAGCACAGATACGCAGTATTTT
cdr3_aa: CASSPGVLPSTDTQYF

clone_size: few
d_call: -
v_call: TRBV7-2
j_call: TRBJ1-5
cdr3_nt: TGTGCCAGCAGCTTAAACCGCGATCAGCCCCAGCATTTT
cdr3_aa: CASSLNRDQPQHF

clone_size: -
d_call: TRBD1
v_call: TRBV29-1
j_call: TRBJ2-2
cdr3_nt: TGCAGCGTTGAGGCAGGGGGCGGCGGGGAGCTGTTTTTT
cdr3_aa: CSVEAGGGGELFF

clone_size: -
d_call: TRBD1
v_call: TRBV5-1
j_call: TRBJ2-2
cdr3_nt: TGCGCCAGCAGCTTGGGACAGGGGAACATACAGAACGCCGGGGGGCTGTTTTTT
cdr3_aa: CASSLGQGNIQNAGGLFF

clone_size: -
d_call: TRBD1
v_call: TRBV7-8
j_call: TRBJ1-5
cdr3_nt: TGTGCCAGCAGCTTCCGCGGGGCTCAGGGGGCTCGTCAGCCCCAGCATTTT
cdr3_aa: CASSFRGAQGARQPQHF

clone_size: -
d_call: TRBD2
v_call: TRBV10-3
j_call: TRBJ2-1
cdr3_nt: TGTGCCATCAGTGACGGATCGGGGGGCTCCTACAATGAGCAGTTCTTC
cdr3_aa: CAISDGSGGSYNEQFF

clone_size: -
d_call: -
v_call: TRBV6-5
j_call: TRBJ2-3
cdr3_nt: TGTGCCAGCACCTCAGGTGGGGATACGCAGTATTTT
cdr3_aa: CASTSGGDTQYF

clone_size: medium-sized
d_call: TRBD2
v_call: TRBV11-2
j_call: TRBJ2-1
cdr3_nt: TGTGCCAGCAGCGGTCTAACTAGCGGGGGTCACAATGAGCAGTTCTTC
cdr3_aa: CASSGLTSGGHNEQFF

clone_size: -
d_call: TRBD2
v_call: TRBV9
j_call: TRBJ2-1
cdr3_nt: TGTGCCAGCAGCCTGTCCGGGACTAGCGTTAACAATGAGCAGTTCTTC
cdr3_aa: CASSLSGTSVNNEQFF

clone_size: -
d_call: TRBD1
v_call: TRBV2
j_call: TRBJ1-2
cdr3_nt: TGTGCCAGCAGGCAACAGGGGGTTTATGGCTACACCTTC
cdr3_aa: CASRQQGVYGYTF

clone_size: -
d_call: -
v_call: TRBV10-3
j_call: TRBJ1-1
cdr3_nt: TGTGCCATCAGTGTGGCGGACATGAACACTGAAGCTTTCTTT
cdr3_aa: CAISVADMNTEAFF

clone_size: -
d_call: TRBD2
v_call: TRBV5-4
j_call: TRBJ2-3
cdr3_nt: TGTGCCAGCAGCTCCCTCGCGGGGGGCACAGATACGCAGTATTTT
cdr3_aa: CASSSLAGGTDTQYF

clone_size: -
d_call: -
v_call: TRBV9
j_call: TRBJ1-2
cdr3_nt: TGTGCCAGCAGCCCTACCCTAGAGAACTATGGCTACACCTTC
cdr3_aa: CASSPTLENYGYTF